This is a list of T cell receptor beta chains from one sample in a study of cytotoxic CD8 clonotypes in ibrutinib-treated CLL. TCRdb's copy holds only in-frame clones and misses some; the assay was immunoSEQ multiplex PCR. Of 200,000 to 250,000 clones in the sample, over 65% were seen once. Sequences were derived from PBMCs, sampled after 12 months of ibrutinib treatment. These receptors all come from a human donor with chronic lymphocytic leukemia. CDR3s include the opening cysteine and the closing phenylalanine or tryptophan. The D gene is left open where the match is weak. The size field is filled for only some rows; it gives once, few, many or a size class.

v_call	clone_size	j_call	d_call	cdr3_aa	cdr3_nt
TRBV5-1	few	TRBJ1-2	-	CASSWTDARQGYTF	TGCGCCAGCAGCTGGACCGACGCCAGACAAGGCTACACCTTC
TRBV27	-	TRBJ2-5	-	CASKAGGTQYF	TGTGCCAGCAAAGCCGGGGGGACCCAGTACTTC
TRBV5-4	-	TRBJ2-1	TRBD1	CASTRDRANEQFF	TGTGCCAGCACCAGGGACAGGGCTAATGAGCAGTTCTTC
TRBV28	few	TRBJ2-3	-	CASSYGVREYF	TGTGCCAGCAGTTACGGGGTTAGGGAGTATTTT
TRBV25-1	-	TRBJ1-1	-	CASSEYGGGKNTEAFF	TGTGCCAGCAGTGAATATGGAGGAGGAAAAAACACTGAAGCTTTCTTT
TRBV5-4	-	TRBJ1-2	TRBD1	CASSLTGVLANYGYTF	TGTGCCAGCAGCTTGACAGGGGTCCTAGCTAACTATGGCTACACCTTC
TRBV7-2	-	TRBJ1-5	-	CASSLDWQPQHF	TGTGCCAGCAGCTTAGATTGGCAGCCCCAGCATTTT
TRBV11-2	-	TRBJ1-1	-	CASSHTDRRTHIMNTEAFF	TGTGCCAGCAGCCATACAGACAGGCGTACCCACATCATGAACACTGAAGCTTTCTTT
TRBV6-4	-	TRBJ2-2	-	CASSEFPTGELFF	TGTGCCAGCAGTGAATTCCCTACCGGGGAGCTGTTTTTT
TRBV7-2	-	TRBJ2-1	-	CASGAVGTYNEQFF	TGTGCCAGCGGCGCGGTGGGCACCTACAATGAGCAGTTCTTC
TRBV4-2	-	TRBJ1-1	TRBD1	CASSQGQGGNTEAFF	TGTGCCAGCAGCCAAGGACAGGGTGGGAACACTGAAGCTTTCTTT
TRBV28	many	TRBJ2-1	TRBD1	CASSFTGARPNEQFF	TGTGCCAGCAGTTTTACAGGGGCTCGACCTAATGAGCAGTTCTTC
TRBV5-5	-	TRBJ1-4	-	CASSLNSGGEKLFF	TGTGCCAGCAGCTTGAATTCCGGTGGTGAAAAACTGTTTTTT
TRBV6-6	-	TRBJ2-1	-	CASSTRGEQFF	TGTGCCAGCAGTACTCGGGGTGAGCAGTTCTTC
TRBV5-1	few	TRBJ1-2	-	CASHNLIGTGGYTF	TGCGCCAGCCATAATCTCATTGGAACGGGAGGCTACACCTTC
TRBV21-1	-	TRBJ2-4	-	CASSISDRLAKNIQYF	TGTGCCAGCAGCATCTCGGACAGGCTAGCCAAAAACATTCAGTACTTC
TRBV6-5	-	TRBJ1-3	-	CASSWTDGNTIYF	TGTGCCAGCAGTTGGACAGATGGAAACACCATATATTTT
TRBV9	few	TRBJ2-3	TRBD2	CASSVGTSGSRTATSTDTQYF	TGTGCCAGCAGCGTAGGAACTAGCGGGAGTAGGACGGCTACTAGCACAGATACGCAGTATTTT
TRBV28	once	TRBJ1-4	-	CASSLYPGMTNEKLFF	TGTGCCAGCAGTTTATATCCGGGGATGACTAATGAAAAACTGTTTTTT
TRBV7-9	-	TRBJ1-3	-	CASSLDGDSGNTIYF	TGTGCCAGCAGCTTAGACGGAGACAGTGGAAACACCATATATTTT
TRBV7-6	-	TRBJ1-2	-	CASSALQGNYGYTF	TGTGCCAGCAGCGCTCTCCAGGGAAACTATGGCTACACCTTC
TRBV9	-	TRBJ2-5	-	CASSAAGGETQYF	TGTGCCAGCAGCGCAGCGGGCGGGGAGACCCAGTACTTC
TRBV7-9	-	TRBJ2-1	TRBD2	CASSSTREGSYNEQFF	TGTGCCAGCAGCTCCACCAGGGAGGGATCCTACAATGAGCAGTTCTTC
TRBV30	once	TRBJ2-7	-	CAWNSNGVGSYEQYF	TGTGCCTGGAATTCGAATGGGGTTGGGTCCTACGAGCAGTACTTC
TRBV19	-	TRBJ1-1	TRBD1	CASSIDGTGTEAFF	TGTGCCAGTAGTATAGATGGGACAGGGACTGAAGCTTTCTTT
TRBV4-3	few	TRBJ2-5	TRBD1	CASSQDWQGALKTQYF	TGCGCCAGCAGCCAAGACTGGCAGGGGGCATTGAAGACCCAGTACTTC
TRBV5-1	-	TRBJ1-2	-	CASSLQNNYGYTF	TGCGCCAGCAGCTTACAGAACAACTATGGCTACACCTTC
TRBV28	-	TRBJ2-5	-	CASSFFGRGTETQYF	TGTGCCAGCAGTTTTTTCGGCCGGGGGACGGAGACCCAGTACTTC
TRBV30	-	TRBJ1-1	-	CAWSVNSGVNTEAFF	TGTGCCTGGAGTGTAAACTCAGGGGTGAACACTGAAGCTTTCTTT
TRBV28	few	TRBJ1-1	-	CASSPDTEGTEAFF	TGTGCCAGCAGTCCTGACACTGAGGGCACTGAAGCTTTCTTT
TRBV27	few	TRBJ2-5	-	CASSRGTSQETQYF	TGTGCCAGCAGCCGAGGGACATCCCAAGAGACCCAGTACTTC